The rows below give T cell receptor beta chains drawn from one sample of a study of T-cell memory formation after mild COVID-19. TCRdb re-called the 5' RACE reads with MiXCR, one entry per CDR3 protein. This table has approximately 290,000 distinct CDR3 sequences, approximately 8.4% appearing once. The sample comprised PBMCs or a T cell subset sorted from them (not recorded which). These receptors came from a man between 18 and 35 years old who had mild COVID-19 (a few samples of this study predate the infection). Cell type and time point are not known. CDR3s include the opening cysteine and the closing phenylalanine or tryptophan. The D gene is left open where the match is weak. Size is stated for part of the rows, as once, few or many counts, or as a class when the clone is expanded.

>NA|NA|TRBJ1-2|TRBV2
CASSVFVLGVYGYTF
TGTGCCAGCAGTGTCTTTGTGTTAGGGGTCTATGGCTACACCTTC
>NA|NA|TRBJ2-2|TRBV5-6
CASSEGRSNTGELFF
TGTGCCAGCAGCGAGGGACGGTCGAACACCGGGGAGCTGTTTTTT
>NA|NA|TRBJ2-5|TRBV5-5
CVSSLDIIGETQYF
TGTGTCAGCAGCTTGGACATCATAGGGGAGACCCAGTACTTC
>NA|TRBD1|TRBJ1-4|TRBV12-3/TRBV12-4
CASSYPGGELGEKLFF
TGTGCCAGCAGTTACCCAGGGGGAGAATTAGGTGAAAAACTGTTTTTT
>few|NA|TRBJ2-2|TRBV6-2/TRBV6-3
CASSGLNTGELFF
TGTGCCAGCTCGGGCCTGAACACCGGGGAGCTGTTTTTT
>NA|NA|TRBJ2-2|TRBV9
CASSVQAQTGELFF
TGTGCCAGCAGCGTACAGGCCCAGACCGGGGAGCTGTTTTTT
>NA|NA|TRBJ2-5|TRBV12-3/TRBV12-4
CASSLGGGVQETQYF
TGTGCCAGCAGTTTAGGTGGTGGGGTCCAAGAGACCCAGTACTTC
>once|NA|TRBJ1-1|TRBV12-3/TRBV12-4
CASSRRAGGTEAFF
TGTGCCAGCAGTCGGAGGGCGGGGGGCACTGAAGCTTTCTTT
>NA|NA|TRBJ2-3|TRBV5-1
CANSLAQRDTQYF
TGCGCCAACAGCTTGGCCCAGAGAGATACGCAGTATTTT
>NA|NA|TRBJ2-3|TRBV7-9
CASSFRQGADTQYF
TGTGCCAGCAGCTTCCGGCAGGGCGCAGATACGCAGTATTTT
>many|TRBD1|TRBJ1-5|TRBV29-1
CSVAGQENQPQHF
TGCAGCGTGGCGGGACAGGAGAATCAGCCCCAGCATTTT
>few|NA|TRBJ1-2|TRBV5-1
CASSLRAGGGEFYGYTF
TGCGCCAGCAGCTTACGAGCGGGTGGGGGCGAGTTCTATGGCTACACCTTC
>NA|TRBD1|TRBJ2-3|TRBV7-9
CASSSTGVGTDTQYF
TGTGCCAGCAGCTCCACAGGGGTTGGCACAGATACGCAGTATTTT
>many|NA|TRBJ2-7|TRBV5-1
CASSLVPENYEQYF
TGCGCCAGCAGCTTGGTTCCGGAGAACTACGAGCAGTACTTC
>NA|NA|TRBJ2-5|TRBV20-1
CSARYYLGIETQYF
TGCAGTGCTAGGTATTATCTGGGGATTGAGACCCAGTACTTC
>NA|NA|TRBJ2-7|TRBV3-1
CASSRRGQPEQYF
TGTGCCAGCAGCCGGCGGGGACAACCAGAGCAGTACTTC
>few|NA|TRBJ2-3|TRBV12-3/TRBV12-4
CASSLVNRDTSTDTQYF
TGTGCCAGCAGTTTGGTCAACAGGGACACTAGCACAGATACGCAGTATTTT
>few|TRBD2|TRBJ2-7|TRBV3-1
CASTPGGGEQYF
TGTGCCAGCACCCCGGGGGGAGGCGAGCAGTACTTC